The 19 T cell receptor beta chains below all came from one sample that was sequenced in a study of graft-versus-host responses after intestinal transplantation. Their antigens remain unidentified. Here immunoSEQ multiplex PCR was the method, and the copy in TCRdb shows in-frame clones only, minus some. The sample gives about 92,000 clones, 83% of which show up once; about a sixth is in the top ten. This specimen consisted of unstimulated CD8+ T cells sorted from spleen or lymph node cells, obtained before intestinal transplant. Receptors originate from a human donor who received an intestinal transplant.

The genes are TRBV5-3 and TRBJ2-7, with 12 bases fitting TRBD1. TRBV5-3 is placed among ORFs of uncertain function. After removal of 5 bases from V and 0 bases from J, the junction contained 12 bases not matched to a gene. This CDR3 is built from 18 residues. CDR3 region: CARSLRDRGRVLSYEQYF. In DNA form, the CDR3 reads TGTGCCAGAAGTTTGAGGGACAGGGGGCGGGTCCTCTCCTACGAGCAGTACTTC.

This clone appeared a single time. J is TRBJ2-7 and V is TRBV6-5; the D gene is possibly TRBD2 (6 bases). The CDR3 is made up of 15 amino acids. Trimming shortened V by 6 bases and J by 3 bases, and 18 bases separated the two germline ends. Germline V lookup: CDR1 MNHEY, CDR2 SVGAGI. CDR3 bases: TGTGCCAGCAGCCCCACGGGGGATTCATACTACGAGCAGTACTTC. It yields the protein CASSPTGDSYYEQYF.

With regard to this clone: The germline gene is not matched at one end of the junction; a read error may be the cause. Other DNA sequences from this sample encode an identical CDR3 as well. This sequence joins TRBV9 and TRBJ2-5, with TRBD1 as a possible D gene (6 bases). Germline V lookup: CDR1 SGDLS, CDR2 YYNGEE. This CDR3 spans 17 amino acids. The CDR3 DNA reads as TGTGCCAGCAGCGCACTCCCATGGACAGCCACCCAAGAGACTCAGTACTTC. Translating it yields CASSALPWTATQETQYF.

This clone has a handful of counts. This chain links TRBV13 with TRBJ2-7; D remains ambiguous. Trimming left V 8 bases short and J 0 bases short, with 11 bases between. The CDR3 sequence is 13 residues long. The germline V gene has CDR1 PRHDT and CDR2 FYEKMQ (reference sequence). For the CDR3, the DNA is TGTGCCAGCGGGCACCTGCCCTCCTACGAGCAGTACTTC. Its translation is CASGHLPSYEQYF.

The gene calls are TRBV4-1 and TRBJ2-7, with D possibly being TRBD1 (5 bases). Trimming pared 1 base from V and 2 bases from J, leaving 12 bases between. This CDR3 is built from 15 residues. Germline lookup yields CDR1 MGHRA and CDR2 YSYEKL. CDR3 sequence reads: CASSQAQGTAYEQYF. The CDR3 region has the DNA TGCGCCAGCAGCCAAGCCCAGGGTACGGCCTACGAGCAGTACTTC.

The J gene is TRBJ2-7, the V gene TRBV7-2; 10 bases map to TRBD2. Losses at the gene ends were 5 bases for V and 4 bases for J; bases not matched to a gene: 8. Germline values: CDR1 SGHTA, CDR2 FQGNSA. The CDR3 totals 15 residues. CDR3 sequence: CASSPSSGSPYEQYF. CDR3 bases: TGTGCCAGCAGCCCGTCTAGCGGGAGTCCGTACGAGCAGTACTTC.

The CDR3 spells CSVDDYGYTF. CDR3 sequence (DNA): TGCAGCGTTGACGACTATGGCTACACCTTC. The chain uses TRBV29-1 and TRBJ1-2; no firm D call. Germline CDR1 SQVTM, CDR2 ANQGSEA. The ends were cut back, 3 bases at V and 3 bases at J, with 2 bases in the middle. This CDR3 has 10 residues.

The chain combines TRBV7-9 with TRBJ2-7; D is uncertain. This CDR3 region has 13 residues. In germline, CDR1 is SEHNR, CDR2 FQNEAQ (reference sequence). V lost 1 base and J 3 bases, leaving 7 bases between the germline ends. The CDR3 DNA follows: TGTGCCAGCAGCTTAGGGGCATTCTACGAGCAGTACTTC. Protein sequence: CASSLGAFYEQYF.

The CDR3: CASSLAGNQPQHF. As DNA, the CDR3 is TGTGCCAGCAGCTTAGCAGGAAATCAGCCCCAGCATTTT. The chain recombines TRBV13 with TRBJ1-5; D gene ambiguous. The germline gives CDR1 PRHDT, CDR2 FYEKMQ (reference sequence). V lost 1 base and J 4 bases, leaving 5 bases between the germline ends. CDR3 length: 13 residues.

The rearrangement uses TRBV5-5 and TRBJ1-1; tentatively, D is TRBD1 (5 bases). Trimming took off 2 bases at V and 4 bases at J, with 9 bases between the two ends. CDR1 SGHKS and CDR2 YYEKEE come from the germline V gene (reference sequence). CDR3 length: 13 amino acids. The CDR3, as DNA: TGTGCCAGCAGCTTTTGGGGGGGCACTGAAGCTTTCTTT. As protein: CASSFWGGTEAFF.

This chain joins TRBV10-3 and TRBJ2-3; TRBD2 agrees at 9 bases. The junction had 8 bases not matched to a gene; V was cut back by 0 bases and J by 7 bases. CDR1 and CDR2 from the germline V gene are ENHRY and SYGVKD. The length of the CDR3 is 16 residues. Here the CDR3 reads CAISESGGGGANTQYF. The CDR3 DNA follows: TGTGCCATCAGTGAGTCTGGGGGCGGGGGGGCGAATACGCAGTATTTT.

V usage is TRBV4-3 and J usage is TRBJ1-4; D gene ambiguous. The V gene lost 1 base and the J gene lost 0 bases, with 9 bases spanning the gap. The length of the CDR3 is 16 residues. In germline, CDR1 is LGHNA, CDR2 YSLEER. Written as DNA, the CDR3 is TGCGCCAGCAGCCAAGGAACAGCATCAACTAATGAAAAACTGTTTTTT. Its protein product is CASSQGTASTNEKLFF.

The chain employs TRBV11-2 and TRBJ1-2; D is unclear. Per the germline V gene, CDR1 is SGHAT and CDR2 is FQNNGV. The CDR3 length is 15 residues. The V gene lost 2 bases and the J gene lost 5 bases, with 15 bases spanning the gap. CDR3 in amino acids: CASSLSPNKVYGYTF. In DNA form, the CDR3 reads TGTGCCAGCAGCTTATCCCCCAATAAGGTGTATGGCTACACCTTC.

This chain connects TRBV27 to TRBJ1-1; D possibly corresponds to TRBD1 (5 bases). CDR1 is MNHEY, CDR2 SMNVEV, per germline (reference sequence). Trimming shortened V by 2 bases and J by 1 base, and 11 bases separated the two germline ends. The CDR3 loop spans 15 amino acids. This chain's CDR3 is CASSLLWGQNTEAFF. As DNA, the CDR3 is TGTGCCAGCAGTTTACTTTGGGGCCAGAACACTGAAGCTTTCTTT.

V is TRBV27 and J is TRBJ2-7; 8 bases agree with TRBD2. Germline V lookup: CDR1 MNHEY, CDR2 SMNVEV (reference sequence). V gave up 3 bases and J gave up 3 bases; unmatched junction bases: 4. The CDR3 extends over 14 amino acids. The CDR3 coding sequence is TGTGCCAGCAGTTTCAGCGGGAGAGGCTACGAGCAGTACTTC. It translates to CASSFSGRGYEQYF.

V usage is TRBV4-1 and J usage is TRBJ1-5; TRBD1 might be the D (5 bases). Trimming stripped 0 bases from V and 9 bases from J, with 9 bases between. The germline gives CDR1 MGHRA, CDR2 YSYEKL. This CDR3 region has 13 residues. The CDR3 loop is CASSQEGPRPQHF. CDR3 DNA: TGCGCCAGCAGCCAAGAGGGGCCCCGGCCCCAGCATTTT.

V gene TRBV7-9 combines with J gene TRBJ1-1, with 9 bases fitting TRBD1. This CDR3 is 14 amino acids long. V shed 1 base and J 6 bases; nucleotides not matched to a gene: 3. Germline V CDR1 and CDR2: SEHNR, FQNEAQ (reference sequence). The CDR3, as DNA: TGTGCCAGCAGCTTAGAGGGGACAGGGCCTGAAGCTTTCTTT. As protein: CASSLEGTGPEAFF.

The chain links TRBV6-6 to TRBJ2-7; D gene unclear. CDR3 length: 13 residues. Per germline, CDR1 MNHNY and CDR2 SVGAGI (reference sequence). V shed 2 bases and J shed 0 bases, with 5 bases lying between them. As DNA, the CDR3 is TGTGCCAGCAGTTACGGTAACTCCTACGAGCAGTACTTC. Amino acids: CASSYGNSYEQYF.

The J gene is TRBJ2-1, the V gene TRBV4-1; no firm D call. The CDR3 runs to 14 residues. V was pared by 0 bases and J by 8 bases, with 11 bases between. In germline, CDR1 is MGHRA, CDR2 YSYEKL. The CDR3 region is CASSQEFGPDEQFF. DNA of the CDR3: TGCGCCAGCAGCCAAGAATTCGGCCCGGATGAGCAGTTCTTC.